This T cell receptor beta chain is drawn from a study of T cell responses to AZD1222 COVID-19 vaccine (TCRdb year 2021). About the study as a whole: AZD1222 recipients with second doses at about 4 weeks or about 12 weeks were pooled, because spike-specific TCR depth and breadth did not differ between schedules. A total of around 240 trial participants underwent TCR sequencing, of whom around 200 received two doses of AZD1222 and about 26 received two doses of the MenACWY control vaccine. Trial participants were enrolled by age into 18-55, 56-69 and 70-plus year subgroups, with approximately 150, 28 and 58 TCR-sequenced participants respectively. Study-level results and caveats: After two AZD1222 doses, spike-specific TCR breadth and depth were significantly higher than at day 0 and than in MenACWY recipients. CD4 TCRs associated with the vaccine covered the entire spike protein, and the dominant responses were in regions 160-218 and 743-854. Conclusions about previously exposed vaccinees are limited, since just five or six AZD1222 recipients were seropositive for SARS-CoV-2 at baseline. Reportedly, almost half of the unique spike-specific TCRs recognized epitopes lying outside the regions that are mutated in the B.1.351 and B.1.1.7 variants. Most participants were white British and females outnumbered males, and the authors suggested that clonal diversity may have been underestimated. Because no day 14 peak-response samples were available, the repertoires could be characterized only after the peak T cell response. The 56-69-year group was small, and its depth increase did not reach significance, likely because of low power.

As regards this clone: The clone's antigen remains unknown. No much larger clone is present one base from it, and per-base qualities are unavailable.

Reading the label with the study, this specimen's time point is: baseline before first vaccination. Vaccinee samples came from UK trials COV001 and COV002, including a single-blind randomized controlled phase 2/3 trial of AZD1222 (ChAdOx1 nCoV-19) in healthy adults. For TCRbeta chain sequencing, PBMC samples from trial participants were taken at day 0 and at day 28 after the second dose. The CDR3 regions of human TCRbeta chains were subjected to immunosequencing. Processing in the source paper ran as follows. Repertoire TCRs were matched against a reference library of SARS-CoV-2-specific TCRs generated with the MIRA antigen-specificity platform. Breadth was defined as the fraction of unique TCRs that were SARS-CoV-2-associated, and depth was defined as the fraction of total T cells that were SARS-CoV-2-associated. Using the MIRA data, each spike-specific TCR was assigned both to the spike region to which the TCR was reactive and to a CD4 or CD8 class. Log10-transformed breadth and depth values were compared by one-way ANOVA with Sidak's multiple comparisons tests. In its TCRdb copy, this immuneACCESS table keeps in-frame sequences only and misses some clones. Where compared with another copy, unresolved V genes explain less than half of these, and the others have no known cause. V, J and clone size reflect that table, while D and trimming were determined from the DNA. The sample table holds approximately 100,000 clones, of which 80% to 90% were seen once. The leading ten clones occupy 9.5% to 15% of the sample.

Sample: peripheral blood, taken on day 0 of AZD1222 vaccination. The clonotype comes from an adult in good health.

In nucleotide form, the sequence is TGTGCCAGCAGCGCCCCATGGGGCAGGGTAGAGACTGAAGCTTTCTTT. The encoded protein is CASSAPWGRVETEAFF. The rearrangement combines TRBV9 with TRBJ1-1; tentative D gene TRBD1, with 5 bases matching. From its cysteine to its phenylalanine, the CDR3 spans 16 amino acids. Only the CDR3 DNA is retained, 48 bases long and in frame from the first base. V is pared back by 3 bases and J by 5 bases, with 20 bases lying between the germline termini. From the germline V gene, CDR1 is SGDLS and CDR2 is YYNGEE.